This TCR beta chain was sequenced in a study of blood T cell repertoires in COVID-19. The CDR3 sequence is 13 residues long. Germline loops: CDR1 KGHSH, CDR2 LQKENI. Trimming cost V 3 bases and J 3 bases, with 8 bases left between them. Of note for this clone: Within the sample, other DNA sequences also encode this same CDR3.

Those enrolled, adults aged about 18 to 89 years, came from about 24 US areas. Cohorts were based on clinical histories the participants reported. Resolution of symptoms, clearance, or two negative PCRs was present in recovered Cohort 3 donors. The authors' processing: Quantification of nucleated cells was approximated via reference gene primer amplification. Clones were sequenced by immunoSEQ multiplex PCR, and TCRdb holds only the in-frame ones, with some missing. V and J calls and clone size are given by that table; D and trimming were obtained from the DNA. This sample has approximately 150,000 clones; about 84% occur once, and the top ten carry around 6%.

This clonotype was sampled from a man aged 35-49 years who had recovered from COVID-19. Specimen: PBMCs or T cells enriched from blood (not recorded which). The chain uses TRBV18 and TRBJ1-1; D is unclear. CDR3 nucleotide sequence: TGTGCCAGCTCACCCTCCCGGGACACTGAAGCTTTCTTT. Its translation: CASSPSRDTEAFF.